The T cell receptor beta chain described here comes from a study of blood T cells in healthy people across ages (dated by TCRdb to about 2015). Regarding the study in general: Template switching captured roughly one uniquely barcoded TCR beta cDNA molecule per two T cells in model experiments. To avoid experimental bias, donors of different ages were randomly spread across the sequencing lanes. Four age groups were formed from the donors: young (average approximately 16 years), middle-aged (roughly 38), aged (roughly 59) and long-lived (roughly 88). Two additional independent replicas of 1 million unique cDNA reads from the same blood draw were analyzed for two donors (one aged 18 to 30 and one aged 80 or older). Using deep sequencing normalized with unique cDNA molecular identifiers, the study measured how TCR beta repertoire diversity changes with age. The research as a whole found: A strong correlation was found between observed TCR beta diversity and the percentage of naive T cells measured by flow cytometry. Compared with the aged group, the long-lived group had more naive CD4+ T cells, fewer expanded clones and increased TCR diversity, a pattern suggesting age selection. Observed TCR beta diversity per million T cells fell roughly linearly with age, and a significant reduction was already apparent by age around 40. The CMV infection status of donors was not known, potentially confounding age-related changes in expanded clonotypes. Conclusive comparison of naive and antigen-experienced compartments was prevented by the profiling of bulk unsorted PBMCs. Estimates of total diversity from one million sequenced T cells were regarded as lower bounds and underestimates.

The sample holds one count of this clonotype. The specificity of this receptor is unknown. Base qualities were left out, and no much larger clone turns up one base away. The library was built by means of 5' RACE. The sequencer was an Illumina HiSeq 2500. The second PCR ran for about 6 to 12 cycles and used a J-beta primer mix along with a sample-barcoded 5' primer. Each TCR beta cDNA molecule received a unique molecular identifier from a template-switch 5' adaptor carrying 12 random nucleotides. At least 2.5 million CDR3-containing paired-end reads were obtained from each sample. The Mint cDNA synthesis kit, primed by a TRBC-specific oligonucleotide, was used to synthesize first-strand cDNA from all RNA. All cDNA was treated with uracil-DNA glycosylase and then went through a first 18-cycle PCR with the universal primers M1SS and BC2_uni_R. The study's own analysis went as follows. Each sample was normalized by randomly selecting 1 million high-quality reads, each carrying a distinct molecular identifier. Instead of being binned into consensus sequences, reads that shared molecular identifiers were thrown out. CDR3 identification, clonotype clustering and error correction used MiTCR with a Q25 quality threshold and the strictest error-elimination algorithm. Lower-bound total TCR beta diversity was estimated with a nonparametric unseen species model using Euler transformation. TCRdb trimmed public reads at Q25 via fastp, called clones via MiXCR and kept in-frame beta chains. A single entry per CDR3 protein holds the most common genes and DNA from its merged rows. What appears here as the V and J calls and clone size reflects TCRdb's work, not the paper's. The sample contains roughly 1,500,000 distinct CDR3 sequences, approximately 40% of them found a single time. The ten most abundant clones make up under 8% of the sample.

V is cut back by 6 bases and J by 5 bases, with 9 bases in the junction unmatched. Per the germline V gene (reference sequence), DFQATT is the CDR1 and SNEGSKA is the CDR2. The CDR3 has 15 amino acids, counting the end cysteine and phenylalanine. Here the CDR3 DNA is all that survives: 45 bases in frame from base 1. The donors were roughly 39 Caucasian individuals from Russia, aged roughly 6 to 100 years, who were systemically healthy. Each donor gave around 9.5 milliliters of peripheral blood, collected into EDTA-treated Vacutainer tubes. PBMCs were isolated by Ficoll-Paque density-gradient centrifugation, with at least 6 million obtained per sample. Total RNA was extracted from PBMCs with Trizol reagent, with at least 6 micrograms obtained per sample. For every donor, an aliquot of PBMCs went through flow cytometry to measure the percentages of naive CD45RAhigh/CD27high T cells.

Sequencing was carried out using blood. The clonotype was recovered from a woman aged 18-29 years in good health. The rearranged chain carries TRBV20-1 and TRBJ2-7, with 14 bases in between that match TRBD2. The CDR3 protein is CSAAGTSGSVDEQYF. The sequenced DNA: TGCAGTGCCGCCGGGACTAGCGGGAGTGTCGACGAGCAGTACTTC.